The 25 T cell receptor beta chains given below trace back to one sample, sequenced in a study of cytomegalovirus exposure and HLA in healthy donors. Method: immunoSEQ multiplex PCR; TCRdb's copy keeps in-frame clones and lacks some. The sample carries 65,000 to 85,000 clones, 85% to 95% recorded once. Specimen: PBMCs. The source is a woman aged 18-29 years in good health and CMV-seronegative.

This clone occurred a few times. The gene calls are TRBV7-9 and TRBJ1-2, with 10 bases lining up with TRBD1. The V gene's germline CDR1 is SEHNR and CDR2 FQNEAQ (reference sequence). This CDR3 has 16 amino acids. After removal of 1 base from V and 7 bases from J, the junction contained 9 bases not matched to a gene. The CDR3 sequence: CASSLEDRGFRPGYTF. CDR3 sequence (DNA): TGTGCCAGCAGCTTAGAGGACAGGGGGTTTCGACCTGGCTACACCTTC.

The genes are TRBV23-1 and TRBJ2-5; 11 bases match TRBD2. TRBV23-1 is recorded as an ORF, its role being uncertain. The CDR3 length is 18 residues. J was trimmed by 1 base and V by 0 bases; bases with no gene match: 7. CDR3 coding DNA: TGCGCCAGCAGTCAATCGGGCCTGGGACTAGCGGTCCAAGAGACCCAGTACTTC. As protein: CASSQSGLGLAVQETQYF.

This clone was detected only a few times. The rearrangement uses TRBV15 and TRBJ2-7; the D is unclear. V was cut by 0 bases and J by 6 bases, with 18 bases left in between. This CDR3 spans 16 amino acids. In germline, CDR1 is LNHNV, CDR2 YYDKDF (reference sequence). CDR3 protein: CATSRDAAAALGEQYF. The CDR3 DNA reads TGTGCCACCAGCAGAGACGCGGCGGCTGCCCTAGGCGAGCAGTACTTC.

The rearrangement uses TRBV5-4 and TRBJ1-2; D may be TRBD1 (6 bases). CDR3 size: 16 residues. Trimming removed 0 bases at V and 6 bases at J, with 18 bases between. In germline, CDR1 is SGHNT, CDR2 YYREEE (reference sequence). CDR3 coding DNA: TGTGCCAGCAGCTTGGTGGCAGGGGCCACCGAAAATGGCTACACCTTC. This encodes CASSLVAGATENGYTF.

V is TRBV5-4 and J is TRBJ2-2, with 10 nucleotides matching TRBD1. Germline loops: CDR1 SGHNT, CDR2 YYREEE (reference sequence). The CDR3 covers 15 residues. J gave up 5 bases and V 3 bases, and 4 bases lay outside the gene matches. The CDR3 region is CASSSGQGYTGELFF. DNA of the CDR3: TGTGCCAGCAGCTCGGGACAGGGGTATACCGGGGAGCTGTTTTTT. Variable domain in full (rest from reference TRBV5-4 and TRBJ2-2): ETGVTQSPTHLIKTRGQQVTLRCSSQSGHNTVSWYQQALGQGPQFIFQYYREEENGRGNFPPRFSGLQFPNYSSELNVNALELDDSALYLCASSSGQGYTGELFFGEGSRLTVL.

This sequence joins TRBV11-2 and TRBJ1-6; no reliable D call. Trimming took 4 bases from V and 0 from J, leaving 10 bases between them. From germline, CDR1 is SGHAT and CDR2 FQNNGV. The CDR3 loop spans 16 amino acids. This CDR3 is CASSSHGSSYNSPLHF. CDR3 in DNA: TGTGCCAGCAGCTCCCATGGGAGCTCCTATAATTCACCCCTCCACTTT.

This chain links TRBV19 with TRBJ2-7; 8 nucleotides agree with TRBD2. The CDR3 is made up of 13 amino acids. V lost 3 bases and J lost 5; bases outside the gene matches: 3. Germline CDR1 is LNHDA and CDR2 is SQIVND (reference sequence). The CDR3 nucleotides read TGTGCCAGTAGTATGCGGGGGGTAAACGAGCAGTACTTC. Translating gives CASSMRGVNEQYF.

The chain combines TRBV2 with TRBJ2-7; no clear D. Trimming pared 6 bases from V and 3 bases from J, leaving 12 bases between. In germline, CDR1 is SNHLY, CDR2 FYNNEI. The CDR3 loop spans 13 amino acids. CDR3 loop: CASRGSQRYEQYF. CDR3 bases: TGTGCCAGCAGGGGTAGCCAACGCTACGAGCAGTACTTC.

The chain uses TRBV6-1 and TRBJ2-7; 7 nucleotides line up with TRBD1. Germline V gene sequence: CDR1 MNHNS, CDR2 SASEGT. The CDR3 has 11 residues. J gave up 3 bases and V 7 bases, and 0 bases lay outside the gene matches. CDR3 DNA sequence: TGTGCCAGCACAGGGGGCTACGAGCAGTACTTC. This codes for CASTGGYEQYF.

This chain joins TRBV6-1 and TRBJ2-7; D is perhaps TRBD2 (5 bases). V lost 0 bases and J lost 3, with 6 bases in between. This CDR3 comprises 13 residues. Germline values: CDR1 MNHNS, CDR2 SASEGT. The CDR3 nucleotides are TGTGCCAGCAGTGAAGCACTAGTCTACGAGCAGTACTTC. This gives the protein CASSEALVYEQYF.

The V call is TRBV27, the J call TRBJ2-1; possible D gene TRBD2, 5 bases. The CDR3 consists of 16 residues. V shed 3 bases and J shed 2 bases, with 14 bases lying between them. Per germline, CDR1 MNHEY and CDR2 SMNVEV (reference sequence). This CDR3 is CASSFTGVGPYNEQFF. The CDR3 coding sequence is TGTGCCAGCAGTTTCACCGGGGTTGGGCCCTACAATGAGCAGTTCTTC.

The chain is built from TRBV4-1 and TRBJ2-7; weak D call: TRBD1 (5 bases). V gave up 2 bases and J gave up 5 bases, with 16 bases separating them. CDR3 length equals 15 residues. Germline CDR1 is MGHRA and CDR2 is YSYEKL. The CDR3 DNA sequence: TGCGCCAGCAGCCAACTTGACAGCCCTCTGAACGAGCAGTACTTC. Its translation: CASSQLDSPLNEQYF.

In its sample, this clone was seen once. The chain uses TRBV5-1 and TRBJ1-2; TRBD1 is a possible D gene (6 bases). CDR1 and CDR2 (germline): SGHRS, YFSETQ. The V and J ends lost 4 bases and 0 bases respectively, with 13 bases between them. The CDR3 has 15 amino acids. CDR3 bases: TGCGCCAGCAGCCTAGGGACAAATCCTAACTATGGCTACACCTTC. Protein: CASSLGTNPNYGYTF. Together with reference TRBV5-1 and TRBJ1-2, the CDR3 gives the full variable domain: KAGVTQTPRYLIKTRGQQVTLSCSPISGHRSVSWYQQTPGQGLQFLFEYFSETQRNKGNFPGRFSGRQFSNSRSEMNVSTLELGDSALYLCASSLGTNPNYGYTFGSGTRLTVV.

This clone showed up just a few times. In DNA, the CDR3 is TGTGCCATCTCGCGGGAGGGGTATTACAATGAGCAGTTCTTC. Protein sequence: CAISREGYYNEQFF. V is TRBV10-3 and J is TRBJ2-1, with 9 positions matching TRBD2. V trimming: 8 bases; J trimming: 4 bases; junction bases outside the gene matches: 6. The CDR3 loop spans 14 amino acids. The germline V gene has CDR1 ENHRY and CDR2 SYGVKD.

The rearrangement uses TRBV9 and TRBJ2-1; the match to TRBD2 covers 14 bases. The trim removed 2 bases at V and 6 bases at J, leaving 7 bases unmatched. Germline assignment: CDR1 SGDLS and CDR2 YYNGEE. CDR3 length: 17 amino acids. The CDR3 nucleotides read TGTGCCAGCAGCGTCCACCCCGGGACTAGCGGGAGCAATGAGCAGTTCTTC. It yields the protein CASSVHPGTSGSNEQFF. The full variable domain, completed using reference TRBV9 and TRBJ2-1, is DSGVTQTPKHLITATGQRVTLRCSPRSGDLSVYWYQQSLDQGLQFLIQYYNGEERAKGNILERFSAQQFPDLHSELNLSSLELGDSALYFCASSVHPGTSGSNEQFFGPGTRLTVL.

The V call is TRBV5-4, the J call TRBJ2-5, with TRBD2 matching 12 bases. The V segment lost 0 bases and the J segment 5 bases; nucleotides outside the gene matches: 11. The CDR3 extends over 18 amino acids. Germline V gives CDR1 SGHNT, CDR2 YYREEE (reference sequence). The CDR3 here is CASSLGLAGVSYRETQYF. CDR3 nucleotide sequence: TGTGCCAGCAGCTTGGGACTAGCGGGGGTTTCTTATCGGGAGACCCAGTACTTC.

The genes are TRBV5-8 and TRBJ1-1; no clear D. This CDR3 is 14 amino acids long. CDR1 SGHTS and CDR2 YDEGEE come from the germline V gene. Trimming shortened V by 4 bases and J by 6 bases, and 16 bases separated the two germline ends. The chain's CDR3 is CASSPSGVRAEAFF. The CDR3 nucleotides read TGTGCCAGCAGCCCCTCCGGGGTCCGGGCTGAAGCTTTCTTT.

V and J are TRBV6-5 and TRBJ2-7, with TRBD2 matching over 10 bases. The ends lost 0 bases at V and 6 bases at J; junction bases unmatched: 8. There are 16 residues in the CDR3. Germline values: CDR1 MNHEY, CDR2 SVGAGI. DNA of the CDR3: TGTGCCAGCAGTTACTCCCCACTAGCGGGGTCAGGCGAGCAGTACTTC. This sequence encodes CASSYSPLAGSGEQYF.

This clone was recorded only once. This chain joins TRBV30 and TRBJ1-4; 7 nucleotides match TRBD1. Germline CDR1 and CDR2: GTSNPN and SVGIG (reference sequence). The CDR3 loop spans 13 amino acids. The J segment lost 7 bases and the V segment lost 5 bases, leaving 7 bases of the junction unmatched. The CDR3 protein is CAWGTGVREKLFF. The CDR3 DNA follows: TGTGCCTGGGGCACAGGGGTGCGTGAAAAACTGTTTTTT. The variable domain in full, completed from reference TRBV30 and TRBJ1-4, reads SQTIHQWPATLVQPVGSPLSLECTVEGTSNPNLYWYRQAAGRGLQLLFYSVGIGQISSEVPQNLSASRPQDRQFILSSKKLLLSDSGFYLCAWGTGVREKLFFGSGTQLSVL.

The chain carries TRBV6-6 and TRBJ1-1, with D possibly TRBD1 on 5 matching bases. CDR3 length equals 13 residues. Germline-derived CDR1 and CDR2 are MNHNY and SVGAGI (reference sequence). Trimming stripped 7 bases from V and 0 bases from J, with 9 bases between. CDR3 loop: CASIPGVNTEAFF. The DNA of the CDR3 is TGTGCCAGCATTCCGGGGGTGAACACTGAAGCTTTCTTT.

This clone has only one observation. The chain joins TRBV18 to TRBJ1-2; D remains unclear. The CDR3 has 12 amino acids. Germline V gene sequence: CDR1 KGHSH, CDR2 LQKENI. V lost 3 bases to trimming and J lost 7 bases, with 9 bases between them. CDR3 coding DNA: TGTGCCAGCTCACCGCCGGTCCCTGGCTACACCTTC. It specifies CASSPPVPGYTF.

The chain recombines TRBV2 with TRBJ2-1; 9 positions match TRBD1. V trimming: 6 bases; J trimming: 6 bases; junction bases outside the gene matches: 6. Germline CDR1 and CDR2: SNHLY and FYNNEI. The CDR3 runs to 14 residues. CDR3: CASRSGQGSNEQFF. The CDR3, as DNA: TGTGCCAGCAGATCCGGACAGGGGTCCAATGAGCAGTTCTTC.

This chain uses TRBV7-7 with TRBJ2-7; D is unresolved. Germline CDR1 SSHAT, CDR2 FNYEAQ (reference sequence). Trimming took 2 bases from V and 3 from J, leaving 8 bases between them. The CDR3 is 13 residues long. CDR3 in DNA: TGTGCCAGCAGCTTAACCCCTAACTACGAGCAGTACTTC. Translation: CASSLTPNYEQYF.

The chain combines TRBV5-1 with TRBJ1-4, with 8 bases identical to TRBD1. CDR1 SGHRS and CDR2 YFSETQ come from the germline V gene. The CDR3 runs 14 residues. V shed 4 bases, J shed 5 bases, and the junction held 4 bases outside the gene matches. CDR3 DNA sequence: TGCGCCAGCAGCATGACAGGGGCAAATGAAAAACTGTTTTTT. Translating gives CASSMTGANEKLFF.

The chain recombines TRBV5-4 with TRBJ1-2; D unclear. Germline CDR1 is SGHNT and CDR2 is YYREEE (reference sequence). V lost 4 bases to trimming and J lost 4 bases, with 11 bases between them. The CDR3 spans 13 residues. CDR3 sequence reads: CASSPGILYGYTF. CDR3 DNA: TGTGCCAGCAGCCCCGGGATTCTCTATGGCTACACCTTC. The whole variable domain, remainder taken from reference TRBV5-4 and TRBJ1-2, is ETGVTQSPTHLIKTRGQQVTLRCSSQSGHNTVSWYQQALGQGPQFIFQYYREEENGRGNFPPRFSGLQFPNYSSELNVNALELDDSALYLCASSPGILYGYTFGSGTRLTVV.